The clone carrying this T cell receptor (beta chain) was picked up many times. Its antigen is not identified. The CDR3 covers 13 residues. V was clipped by 2 bases and J by 1 base, with 4 bases between them. CDR1 SGHRS and CDR2 YFSETQ come from the germline V gene. TCRdb called the 5' RACE reads again in MiXCR, with one record for every CDR3 protein. The data hold just under 350,000 distinct CDR3 sequences, with about an eighth observed a single time. This record belongs to a study of T-cell memory formation after mild COVID-19. Findings and limits, study-wide: Clones shrinking between day 15 and 85 showed a balanced CD4/CD8 split, and those that grew later tilted toward CD4+.

The TCR comes from a man between 18 and 29 years old who had mild COVID-19 (a few samples of this study predate the infection). Cell type and time point are not known. The V call is TRBV5-1, the J call TRBJ2-1; D ambiguous. The sequenced sample consisted of PBMCs or a T cell subset sorted from them (not recorded which). Here the CDR3 reads CASSLQSYNEQFF. CDR3 nucleotide sequence: TGCGCCAGCAGCTTACAGTCCTACAATGAGCAGTTCTTC.